The clone carrying this T cell receptor beta chain occurred once. Antigen unknown. The data are from a study of memory CD4+ T cells and cytomegalovirus serostatus. Single viable CD3+CD4+CD8-CD45RO+ cells were sorted as the memory CD4+ T cells. Serostatus was set by detecting CMV pp150, pp28, p38, p52 IgG. Positive selection with CD4 microbeads enriched total CD4+ T cells. Broader study findings: CD4+ memory repertoires contained about two fifths of the roughly 150 reported CMV TCRbeta sequences.

Method: immunoSEQ multiplex PCR; TCRdb's copy keeps in-frame clones and lacks some. The sample has about 82,000 clones; 75% to 90% are singletons. Trimming cost V 1 base and J 10 bases, with 22 bases left between them. Germline V gives CDR1 SGHTA, CDR2 FQGNSA. CDR3 length: 16 residues. The rearrangement links TRBV7-2 to TRBJ1-1, with a possible D match to TRBD1 (6 bases). The clonotype originates from an adult in good health and CMV-seronegative. The sample taken for sequencing was memory CD4+ T cells from blood. The CDR3 bases are TGTGCCAGCAGCTTAGTCGAGTTCAGGGGCGCAGGTGGAGCTTTCTTT. As protein: CASSLVEFRGAGGAFF. The variable domain in full, with the rest retrieved from reference TRBV7-2 and TRBJ1-1, is GAGVSQSPSNKVTEKGKDVELRCDPISGHTALYWYRQSLGQGLEFLIYFQGNSAPDKSGLPSDRFSAERTGGSVSTLTIQRTQQEDSAVYLCASSLVEFRGAGGAFFGQGTRLTVV.